This T cell receptor beta chain derives from a study of cytomegalovirus exposure and HLA in healthy donors (dated by TCRdb to 2015 to 2018). A note on the overall study: An earlier analysis of 587 of the donors reported approximately 270 Gb of sequence data and 117 million unique TCR beta sequences from approximately 180 million T cells. The study aimed to test whether signatures of past pathogen exposure could be identified by cataloging public T cell receptors. Roughly 320 gigabases of sequencing data and around 85 million unique TCR sequences made up an early release that covered some 640 HLA-typed donors. Among 300 to 500 genotyped donors of the cohort, an average of about 240,000 unique TCR beta nucleotide sequences was sequenced per donor, of which roughly 17% were non-productive. The number of typed donors differed by locus: about 629-640 for A, B, C, DRB1 and DQB1; some 500 for DQA1; some 590 for DPA1; and around 470 for DPB1. Besides the first cohort of roughly 640 subjects, a separate validation cohort made up of 120 or so different subjects was used. In an earlier analysis of 587 of the donors, high-throughput TCR beta sequencing was used to judge whether each TCR beta V gene segment behaved as functional or pseudogenic. Donor age, sex, ethnicity and CMV serostatus were compiled alongside the repertoire data. All discovery cohort repertoires had been generated using a single sequencing platform. To study patterns of TCR occurrence, a later analysis re-analyzed previously published TCR beta repertoires from under 750 donors and added high-resolution HLA genotyping. The genetic ancestry cluster associated with self-reported Caucasian donors included 81% of the 398 genotyped donors. HLA typing included class I and class II loci at four-digit resolution. To predict cytomegalovirus infection status, the study combined high-throughput TCR immunosequencing, statistical association of individual TCRs with disease status, and machine learning. Rather than using new phenotypic data, the later analysis identified candidate immune exposures from TCR beta sequences and from how often those sequences occurred across donors. The T cell repertoires of 666 subjects were profiled by immunosequencing and related to cytomegalovirus serostatus. A later genetic analysis used genome-wide SNP genotypes for about 60% of the 666 donors, treating that subset as a discovery cohort. Roughly five DR-DQ haplotypes were treated as single units for association and clustering because of strong linkage in the cohort. The study at large found these results: Compared with equally common non-associated chains, HLA-associated TCR beta chains in a later analysis were more clonally expanded and had lower generation probabilities. Broadly in line with IMGT annotations, most TCR beta V segments showed up in productive rearrangements about 90% or about 30% of the time in an earlier analysis of approximately 600 of the donors. The cohort was sequenced for TCR beta chains only, and without alpha or paired-chain data the features that could be detected were limited. A further reported finding was that TCR beta sequences accurately predicted the HLA-A and HLA-B alleles for most subjects in the first cohort. In both the original and validation cohorts, the classifier was reported to diagnose cytomegalovirus status with high specificity and sensitivity. Over 15 rarely observed V segments, including chromosome 9 orphons, were excluded from the earlier analysis of approximately 500 of the donors because counts were too low. Because HLA typing was unavailable for some donors at each locus, only the typed subset was used in association tests. V-gene and J-gene trimming of TCR beta chains was associated with a missense DCLRE1C variant in a later genetic analysis, and the association was replicated in an independent cohort. A later analysis associated 15,000 or so TCR beta sequences with specific HLA alleles at a false discovery rate of 0.05. In a later analysis, most CMV-associated TCR beta chains were found to appear HLA-restricted, with HLA associations seemingly driven largely by CMV exposure. Correlated functional status among segregating V segments might reflect linkage disequilibrium, but an unknown experimental factor could not be ruled out. Most TCR sequences were observed very rarely across donors, whereas some public TCRs were present in many individuals. A total of 150 to 200 TCR beta chains were listed by the study as associated with cytomegalovirus. In a later analysis, several top co-occurrence clusters were reported to appear linked to parvovirus B19, influenza, CMV and Epstein-Barr virus. Strong co-occurrence of HLA alleles, especially DR and DQ, made assigning TCR associations to individual alleles difficult. The authors suggested that the approach could potentially be generalized to other disease states and immunological phenotypes. For the cohort, immune exposure information was limited to CMV serostatus. According to a later genetic analysis, donors in an Asian-associated ancestry cluster had fewer N-insertions in productive TCRs than the roughly 660-donor mean. The sequencing pipeline was judged likely to have produced a cluster of highly shared sequence variants as a technical artifact. Roughly uniform sequencing depth across donors was assumed in presence/absence analyses, although this assumption may not hold. Three of the identified cytomegalovirus-associated TCR beta chains were confirmed in vitro to be specific for cytomegalovirus antigens. Some IMGT-functional V segments, including TRBV6-2 and TRBV6-3, could not be told apart with the 87-base-pair reads, so those segments were excluded. In a later analysis, the rate of TCR association differed among HLA loci, with DRB1 alleles having the most associated TCRs and HLA-C alleles having the fewest.

To prepare the library, the immunoSEQ multiplex PCR assay was applied. For the multiplex PCR, a mixture combining 60 forward primers for TCR Vbeta segments and 13 reverse primers for TCR Jbeta segments was used. The CDR3 region of rearranged TCR beta genes was amplified from genomic DNA with a multiplex PCR assay. On the Illumina HiSeq System, the amplified TCR beta libraries were sequenced as 87-base-pair reads. The study's processing was this. Across the roughly 700 repertoires, a later analysis counted tens of millions of unique TCR beta chains, approximately 10 million of which were shared by at least two donors. To remove PCR and sequencing errors, raw reads were error-corrected and collapsed into unique sequences using a nearest-neighbor algorithm that merged closely related sequences. V, D and J gene segments were assigned by aligning CDR3 sequences to IMGT reference sequences. For a sequence to be retained, at least a six-nucleotide match to both a V gene segment and a J gene segment was required. A rearrangement was called productive if the CDR3 had no stop codons and remained in frame with V and J, and every other rearrangement was called non-productive. CDR3 was defined according to IMGT convention as the region running from the second conserved V-encoded cysteine to the conserved J-encoded phenylalanine. The earlier analysis of about 640 of the donors excluded any sequence lacking an unambiguous match to a single V gene segment. In an earlier analysis of approximately 500 of the donors, a V segment was called functional when productive rearrangements were above 56.7%, and segregating when the standard deviation between donors exceeded 5%. A statistical classification framework was built for diagnosing cytomegalovirus status from the catalog of TCR beta chain sequences. V and J gene assignment, in a later analysis, came from comparing TCR nucleotide sequences with IMGT/GENE-DB human TR gene sequences. Using the TCRdist pipeline, a later analysis assigned CDR3 sequences along with most-parsimonious VDJ recombination scenarios. A later analysis defined each TCR beta chain by its CDR3 amino acid sequence plus V-gene family, and excluded reads lacking a unique V-gene family. As a way to deal with suspected cross-contamination and a sequencing artifact, a later analysis dropped 450 to 600 nucleotide sequences that were highly shared and had low generation probability. In a later analysis, a clonal expansion index for each public chain was calculated from normalized within-repertoire ranks of inferred template counts. A later analysis computed generation probabilities with a VDJ recombination model fitted to out-of-frame rearrangements, and checked the results against IGoR. In a later analysis, TCR-TCR, TCR-HLA and TCR-CMV co-occurrence was scored with hypergeometric tests, and a repertoire-size bias correction was applied to TCR pairs. A later analysis estimated false discovery rates by permuting HLA or CMV assignments 20 times. In a later analysis, co-occurring TCRs were grouped using DBSCAN, with TCRdist sequence similarity added in when clustering inside HLA-allele-positive subsets. Co-occurrence clustering excluded repertoires with fewer than 30,000 or more than 120,000 public chains, plus five with anomalous nucleotide sharing. TCRdb's version of the immuneACCESS table is confined to in-frame rearrangements and falls short of the full clone set. An unresolved V gene accounts for under half of the shortfall where checked; the remainder is of unknown origin. V and J calls and clone size are as listed in that table; D and trimming were resolved from the DNA. The table for this sample lists under 150,000 clones; around 83% of them were counted only once. The ten most abundant clones make up around 1.2% of the sample.

This clone has a single count. Its antigen is not yet known. Base qualities are missing; no much larger clone stands one base away. In total, roughly 670 healthy bone marrow donors made up the cohort. Cohort members were all nominally healthy when sampled, although unrecorded immune exposures were likely present. The donor was CMV seronegative and belonged to the group of 350 to 400 seronegative cohort members. Every donor gave a peripheral blood sample, and the peripheral blood mononuclear cells from that sample were used for TCR beta sequencing. Genomic DNA was extracted from the blood cell samples with the Qiagen DNeasy Blood Extraction Kit. The CDR3 runs 19 residues from the cysteine to the phenylalanine. Only CDR3 DNA is held: 57 bases, read in frame from base 1. From the germline V gene, CDR1 is SGHVS and CDR2 is FNYEAQ. For this chain, trimming is 3 bases at the V end and 2 bases at the J end, and the number of junction bases without a gene match is 17.

The receptor was isolated from a girl aged 2 to 9 in good health and CMV-seronegative. This sequence uses TRBV7-6 and TRBJ2-5; 8 bases in between match TRBD2. The material sequenced was PBMCs. CDR3 reads: CASSFPALSGGEEQETQYF. The nucleotides read TGTGCCAGCAGCTTTCCAGCCTTGAGCGGGGGCGAGGAACAAGAGACCCAGTACTTC.